This T cell receptor (beta chain) originates from a study of cytomegalovirus exposure and HLA in healthy donors. About the research overall: Earlier results showed approximately 110 million unique TCR beta sequences derived from roughly 200 million T cells. Overall study results and limits: Highly shared sequence variants in one cluster were likely a sequencing artifact. The CMV antigen specificity of three CMV-associated chains was confirmed through in vitro analysis.

Both 60 Vbeta primers and 13 Jbeta primers went into the PCR. Assay used: immunoSEQ multiplex PCR; TCRdb lists only in-frame clones, some missing. The sample includes 100,000 to 150,000 clones, around 84% of them seen just once. Donors in the study were healthy people who gave bone marrow. Germline V gene sequence: CDR1 MDHEN, CDR2 SYDVKM. This CDR3 has 13 residues. V lost 7 bases and J lost 5, with 14 bases in between. In the case of this clone: The antigen remains unidentified.

This chain joins TRBV28 and TRBJ2-5; tentative D call: TRBD2 (6 bases). The TCR sequence derives from a woman in her late teens or twenties in good health and CMV-seropositive. Sequences were obtained from PBMCs. This CDR3 is CASKKSGGETQYF. CDR3 in DNA: TGTGCCAGCAAAAAAAGCGGAGGGGAGACCCAGTACTTC.